This T cell receptor (beta chain) appears in the sequencing data of a study of vaccination effects on CD4 cells after COVID-19. The table came from immunoSEQ multiplex PCR; TCRdb's copy has only in-frame clones and leaves some out. The sample lists tens of thousands of clones; 65% to 80% were seen once. Worth noting for this clone: Antigen unknown.

CD4+ T cell isolation took place after 10 days of culture. Participants each got two BNT162b2 or mRNA-1273 vaccine doses. V dropped 6 bases and J dropped 4; count of bases not matched to a gene: 9. The CDR3 covers 16 residues. Germline-derived CDR1 and CDR2 are SQVTM and ANQGSEA. The sample consisted of CD4+ T cells from PBMCs cultured without peptide, taken after COVID-19 vaccination. The receptor comes from a human donor who received a COVID-19 vaccine. The chain couples TRBV29-1 to TRBJ2-3; TRBD2 aligns across 14 bases. The chain's CDR3 is CSVWRTSGGRADTQYF. CDR3 bases: TGCAGCGTGTGGAGGACTAGCGGGGGGCGGGCAGATACGCAGTATTTT.